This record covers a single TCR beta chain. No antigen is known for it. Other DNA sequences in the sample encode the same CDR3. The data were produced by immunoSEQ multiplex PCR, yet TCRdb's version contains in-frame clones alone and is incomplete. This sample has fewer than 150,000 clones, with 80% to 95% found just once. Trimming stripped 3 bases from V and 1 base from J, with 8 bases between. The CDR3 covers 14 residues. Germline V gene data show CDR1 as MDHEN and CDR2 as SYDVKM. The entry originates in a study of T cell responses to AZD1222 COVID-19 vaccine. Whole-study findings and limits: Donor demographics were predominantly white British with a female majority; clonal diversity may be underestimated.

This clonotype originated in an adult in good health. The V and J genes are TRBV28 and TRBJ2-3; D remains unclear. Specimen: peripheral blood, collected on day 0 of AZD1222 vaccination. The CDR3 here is CASSFLSGTDTQYF. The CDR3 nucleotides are TGTGCCAGCAGTTTTTTGAGTGGCACAGATACGCAGTATTTT.